The 12 T cell receptor beta chains reported below all come from one sample, sequenced in a study of Graves' ophthalmopathy and Graves' hyperthyroidism. The sequenced template was RNA, covering the TCR beta CDR3 region. Second-round multiplex PCR followed a first-round RT-PCR using HTBI primers. TCRdb itself ran the multiplex PCR reads through MiXCR, one entry per CDR3 protein. The data contain around 520,000 distinct CDR3 sequences, less than 40% of them singletons. The sequenced material came from peripheral blood or thyroid tissue (not recorded which). These receptors were taken from an adult man with Graves' hyperthyroidism.

This chain joins TRBV24-1 and TRBJ2-5, with D hard to call. Germline CDR1 reads KGHDR; CDR2 reads SFDVKD. CDR3 size: 15 residues. The V gene lost 4 bases and the J gene lost 1 base, with 12 bases spanning the gap. In DNA, the CDR3 is TGTGCCACCAGTGACCTCCTCGGACCCCAAGAGACCCAGTACTTC. The encoded protein is CATSDLLGPQETQYF.

This clonotype came up many times. The CDR3 DNA follows: TGTGCCAGCAGCAGCACTAGCGGGAGTATCCACGAGCAGTACTTC. It specifies CASSSTSGSIHEQYF. This chain connects TRBV6-5 to TRBJ2-7; 11 nucleotides agree with TRBD2. This CDR3 has 15 residues. Germline V gives CDR1 MNHEY, CDR2 SVGAGI. V was pared by 6 bases and J by 5 bases, with 9 bases of the junction left unmatched.

A remark on this clonotype: Here the CDR3 omits its conserved ending phenylalanine or tryptophan, so a read error is the likely source. The CDR3 DNA sequence: TGCGCCAGCAGTTCGGGACAGGACAACAATGAAGCTTTCCTT. Amino acid sequence: CASSSGQDNNEAFL. This chain joins TRBV5-1 and TRBJ1-1; TRBD1 matches 8 bases. The CDR3 extends over 14 amino acids. Germline CDR1 reads SGHRS; CDR2 reads YFSETQ.

In this sample, this clonotype turned up many times. V gene TRBV29-1 combines with J gene TRBJ1-4; the match to TRBD1 covers 7 bases. Germline V gene lookup returns CDR1 SQVTM and CDR2 ANQGSEA. CDR3 length: 16 amino acids. V lost 7 bases to trimming and J lost 0 bases; unmatched junction nucleotides: 11. As DNA, the CDR3 is TGCAGCGCCATCGGGACAGTGAGATCAACTAATGAAAAACTGTTTTTT. Translation gives CSAIGTVRSTNEKLFF. Full variable domain (rest looked up from reference TRBV29-1 and TRBJ1-4): SAVISQKPSRDICQRGTSLTIQCQVDSQVTMMFWYRQQPGQSLTLIATANQGSEATYESGFVIDKFPISRPNLTFSTLTVSNMSPEDSSIYLCSAIGTVRSTNEKLFFGSGTQLSVL.

As regards this clonotype: This may arise from a read error, as a much more abundant clone is one base away. This chain connects TRBV12-3 or TRBV12-4 to TRBJ1-1; 9 nucleotides match TRBD1. This CDR3 region has 15 residues. V was clipped by 1 base and J by 4 bases; unmatched bases: 4. Written as DNA, the CDR3 is TGTGCCAGCAGTTTAGAGGACAGGGGTTGCACTGAAGCTTTCTTT. Translating gives CASSLEDRGCTEAFF.

This clonotype came up once. This chain connects TRBV29-1 to TRBJ2-7, with TRBD1 identical over 7 bases. The CDR3 consists of 13 residues. The germline CDR1 and CDR2 sequences are SQVTM and ANQGSEA. V dropped 8 bases and J dropped 2; count of bases not matched to a gene: 9. The chain's CDR3 is CSPAGTAPYEQYF. CDR3 coding DNA: TGCAGCCCAGCCGGGACAGCCCCCTACGAGCAGTACTTC.

The chain carries TRBV7-8 and TRBJ2-7; 12 nucleotides match TRBD2. CDR1 is SGHVS, CDR2 FQNEAQ, per germline. The trim removed 10 bases at V and 7 bases at J, leaving 8 bases unmatched. The CDR3 contains 13 residues. DNA for the CDR3: TGTGCCATACGACTAGCGGGGGATGTTGAGCAGTACTTC. Its protein is CAIRLAGDVEQYF.

At least ten counts were recorded for this clonotype. J is TRBJ2-5 and V is TRBV14; TRBD1 aligns across 10 bases. The germline V gene has CDR1 SGHDN and CDR2 FVKESK. This CDR3 is built from 16 residues. The V gene end was trimmed by 4 bases and the J gene end by 1 base; junction bases not matched to a gene: 6. This chain's CDR3 is CASSRGTGAPQETQYF. In DNA, the CDR3 is TGTGCCAGCAGCCGAGGGACAGGGGCCCCCCAAGAGACCCAGTACTTC.

This rearrangement joins TRBV5-1 to TRBJ2-5, with D perhaps TRBD1 (6 bases). The CDR3 contains 16 residues. Looked up from germline, CDR1 is SGHRS and CDR2 is YFSETQ. V lost 0 bases to trimming and J lost 2 bases, with 14 bases between them. CDR3 in amino acids: CASSLDGTTQQETQYF. CDR3 coding DNA: TGCGCCAGCAGCTTGGATGGGACAACCCAACAAGAGACCCAGTACTTC.

Regarding this clonotype: A much more abundant neighbour one base away suggests this may be a read error. The genes are TRBV7-9 and TRBJ1-4; TRBD1 is a possible D gene (5 bases). The CDR3 extends over 14 amino acids. Germline V CDR1 and CDR2: SEHNR, FQNEAQ (reference sequence). DNA of the CDR3: TGTTCCAGCAGCTTATTAGGGGTAGGAGAAAAACTGTTTTTT. It encodes CSSSLLGVGEKLFF.

This clonotype was observed at least ten times. The chain joins TRBV7-9 to TRBJ1-6, with 7 bases fitting TRBD1. V gave up 1 base and J gave up 7 bases; unmatched junction bases: 7. Germline lookup yields CDR1 SEHNR and CDR2 FQNEAQ (reference sequence). The CDR3 extends over 16 amino acids. DNA for the CDR3: TGTGCCAGCAGCTTAGAGGGCGGGACAGTAAATTCACCCCTCCACTTT. Protein product: CASSLEGGTVNSPLHF.

This clonotype has at least ten counts. The rearrangement links TRBV12-3 or TRBV12-4 to TRBJ1-2; D may be TRBD1 (5 bases). Trimming took 4 bases from V and 4 from J, leaving 10 bases between them. The CDR3 contains 13 residues. Written as DNA, the CDR3 is TGTGCCAGCAGTTATGACAGCAGCTATGGCTACACCTTC. Its translation: CASSYDSSYGYTF.